The 22 T cell receptor beta chains in this list originate from one sample, sequenced in a study of T-cell reconstitution after alpha-beta-depleted transplantation in children. Unique molecular identifiers were used in preparing the TCRbeta library. TCRdb fed the PCR reads into MiXCR, producing one record per CDR3 protein. The top ten clones hold 5.5% of a sample with over 150,000 distinct CDR3 sequences, approximately 6.9% of them seen once. The source material was PBMCs, sampled before TCRalphabeta/CD19-depleted stem cell transplant. Receptors were obtained from a boy aged 2 to 10 with acute lymphoblastic leukemia, due to receive a stem cell transplant.

This clonotype occurred many times. This chain links TRBV6-2 or TRBV6-3 with TRBJ2-3; D not resolved. The V gene lost 0 bases and the J gene lost 7 bases, with 5 bases spanning the gap. The germline V gene has CDR1 MNHEY and CDR2 SVGEGT. The CDR3 covers 12 residues. The CDR3 here is CASSYSPNTQYF. As DNA, the CDR3 is TGTGCCAGCAGTTACTCACCAAATACGCAGTATTTT.

This clonotype occurred a few times. J is TRBJ2-2 and V is TRBV20-1; 16 positions match TRBD2. Germline-derived CDR1 and CDR2 are DFQATT and SNEGSKA (reference sequence). This CDR3 is built from 17 residues. CDR3 sequence: CCARGTSGGATTGELFF. CDR3 coding DNA: TGCTGCGCTAGAGGGACTAGCGGGGGGGCTACCACCGGGGAGCTGTTTTTT.

At least ten counts were recorded for this clonotype. The J gene is TRBJ1-4, the V gene TRBV5-1; 7 bases are shared with TRBD1. Looked up from germline, CDR1 is SGHRS and CDR2 is YFSETQ. After removal of 4 bases from V and 8 bases from J, the junction contained 5 bases not matched to a gene. This CDR3 region has 13 residues. The DNA for the CDR3 is TGCGCCAGCAGCGGTTACAGGGGCGAAAAACTGTTTTTT. Protein sequence: CASSGYRGEKLFF.

This clonotype was counted only a few times. DNA of the CDR3: TGTGCCAGCTCACCAGGCGAGGATCAGCCCCAGCATTTT. Amino acid sequence: CASSPGEDQPQHF. The gene calls are TRBV18 and TRBJ1-5; D is unresolved. CDR3 size: 13 residues. V was shortened by 2 bases and J by 5 bases, with 7 bases between the two germline ends. CDR1 is KGHSH, CDR2 LQKENI, per germline.

This clonotype was seen many times. J is TRBJ1-2 and V is TRBV20-1; D is unclear. The V and J ends lost 0 bases and 4 bases respectively, with 18 bases between them. Germline V gene lookup returns CDR1 DFQATT and CDR2 SNEGSKA (reference sequence). The CDR3 sequence is 16 residues long. The CDR3 nucleotides read TGCAGTGCTAGAGATATCAATAGCCCCAGTTTCTATGGCTACACCTTC. Protein product: CSARDINSPSFYGYTF.

This clonotype was counted at least ten times. The rearrangement uses TRBV5-1 and TRBJ2-3; D is unresolved. Trimming removed 4 bases from V and 5 bases from J, with 11 bases in between. The length of the CDR3 is 13 residues. The germline V gene encodes CDR1 SGHRS and CDR2 YFSETQ. CDR3 in DNA: TGCGCCAGCAGCGGCATAGTCGGAGATACGCAGTATTTT. The encoded protein is CASSGIVGDTQYF.

This clonotype was seen repeatedly, ten times or more. The rearrangement joins TRBV29-1 to TRBJ2-2; D possibly corresponds to TRBD2 (5 bases). This CDR3 comprises 13 residues. Germline V CDR1 and CDR2: SQVTM, ANQGSEA. The V end was cut by 4 bases, the J end by 4 bases, with 10 bases between. CDR3: CSVARGGTGELFF. CDR3 bases: TGCAGCGTTGCACGCGGAGGCACCGGGGAGCTGTTTTTT.

To note about this clonotype: At one end, the junction sequence differs from germline, possibly due to a read error. The rearrangement joins TRBV18 to TRBJ2-5; D remains unclear. In germline, CDR1 is KGHSH, CDR2 LQKENI. This CDR3 is 12 amino acids long. CDR3 residues: CASSQYQGTQYF. As DNA, the CDR3 is TGTGCCAGCTCACAGTACCAAGGGACCCAGTACTTC.

This clonotype was counted many times. V usage is TRBV11-2 and J usage is TRBJ2-2; no reliable D call. With 3 bases removed from V and 4 bases from J, the gap between germline ends came to 15 bases. The CDR3 contains 16 residues. Germline CDR1 reads SGHAT; CDR2 reads FQNNGV. CDR3 loop: CASSFYGLVGTGELFF. The CDR3 region has the DNA TGTGCCAGCAGCTTTTATGGTCTAGTGGGCACCGGGGAGCTGTTTTTT.

The chain has TRBV28 and TRBJ2-7; D not resolved. CDR3 length: 13 residues. V was trimmed by 6 bases and J by 4 bases, leaving 13 bases between them. CDR1 and CDR2 (germline): MDHEN, SYDVKM. This CDR3 reads CASSPDPQYEQYF. The CDR3 DNA reads as TGTGCCAGCAGCCCCGACCCGCAGTACGAGCAGTACTTC.

This clonotype was picked up many times. The V and J genes are TRBV29-1 and TRBJ2-3; TRBD2 might be the D (5 bases). Trimming removed 4 bases from V and 4 bases from J, with 15 bases in between. Germline CDR1 reads SQVTM; CDR2 reads ANQGSEA. CDR3 length: 14 amino acids. The CDR3 here is CSVGGGPRADTQYF. In DNA form, the CDR3 reads TGCAGCGTTGGAGGCGGGCCTCGGGCAGATACGCAGTATTTT.

This clonotype was seen only a few times. J is TRBJ1-4 and V is TRBV19, with D uncertain. CDR3 length: 16 amino acids. The V gene lost 7 bases and the J gene lost 5 bases, with 20 bases spanning the gap. CDR1 and CDR2 (germline): LNHDA, SQIVND (reference sequence). The CDR3 nucleotides read TGTGCCAGTACCCGGAAAGTCCCTTCCGTCAATGAAAAACTGTTTTTT. As protein: CASTRKVPSVNEKLFF.

This clonotype has ten or more counts. The rearrangement links TRBV20-1 to TRBJ2-7; 8 bases map to TRBD2. Germline assignment: CDR1 DFQATT and CDR2 SNEGSKA (reference sequence). The CDR3 sequence is 15 residues long. J gave up 3 bases and V 4 bases, and 11 bases lay outside the gene matches. The CDR3 nucleotides read TGCAGTGCTATCCCAGGTGGGACTAGTCACTACGAGCAGTACTTC. Encoded protein: CSAIPGGTSHYEQYF.

This clonotype was recorded at least ten times. CDR3 protein: CASFSGGNYNEQFF. For the CDR3, the DNA is TGTGCCAGCTTTAGCGGGGGGAACTACAATGAGCAGTTCTTC. This chain links TRBV27 with TRBJ2-1; 10 nucleotides match TRBD2. V was pared by 8 bases and J by 3 bases, with 4 bases of the junction left unmatched. Germline V lookup: CDR1 MNHEY, CDR2 SMNVEV (reference sequence). This CDR3 spans 14 amino acids.

V and J are TRBV27 and TRBJ2-7; D gene unclear. The germline CDR1 and CDR2 sequences are MNHEY and SMNVEV (reference sequence). The length of the CDR3 is 12 residues. Trimming took off 6 bases at V and 7 bases at J, with 13 bases between the two ends. The CDR3 sequence is CASRTFPDEQYF. CDR3 coding DNA: TGTGCCAGCAGGACGTTCCCCGATGAGCAGTACTTC.

About this clonotype: As the CDR3 is not closed by the conserved phenylalanine or tryptophan, this likely results from a read error. This rearrangement joins TRBV11-2 to TRBJ1-2; D is perhaps TRBD1 (5 bases). CDR3 length: 17 amino acids. Looked up from germline, CDR1 is SGHAT and CDR2 is FQNNGV. V dropped 3 bases and J dropped 2 bases, with 19 bases sitting between them. Written as DNA, the CDR3 is TGTGCCAGCAGCTTCGGACGGAGGACATACTTAAACTATGGCTACACCTCC. As protein: CASSFGRRTYLNYGYTS.

The rearrangement uses TRBV7-9 and TRBJ2-5; TRBD1 is a possible D gene (5 bases). The CDR3 totals 15 residues. CDR1 and CDR2 from the germline V gene are SEHNR and FQNEAQ (reference sequence). V was pared by 1 base and J by 4 bases, with 13 bases between. The CDR3 region is CASSLGESGSETQYF. The CDR3 DNA is TGTGCCAGCAGCTTAGGGGAATCAGGGTCAGAGACCCAGTACTTC.

There are a few counts of this clonotype. The chain has TRBV7-9 and TRBJ2-7; no firm D call. V was trimmed by 5 bases and J by 3 bases, leaving 11 bases between them. This CDR3 contains 13 residues. Germline V gene lookup returns CDR1 SEHNR and CDR2 FQNEAQ (reference sequence). Here the CDR3 reads CASSNGGVYEQYF. The CDR3 DNA reads TGTGCCAGCAGCAACGGTGGCGTCTACGAGCAGTACTTC.

The sample holds many counts of this clonotype. The rearrangement links TRBV28 to TRBJ2-7, with D perhaps given as TRBD1 or TRBD2 (5 bases each). V gave up 2 bases and J gave up 7 bases, with 18 bases separating them. CDR1 is MDHEN and CDR2 is SYDVKM in the germline V gene. This CDR3 contains 15 residues. DNA for the CDR3: TGTGCCAGCAGTTTAGGGGACGCAAGACTACGGGAGCAGTACTTC. Protein sequence: CASSLGDARLREQYF.

This chain connects TRBV9 to TRBJ2-7; D may be TRBD2 (6 bases). Germline CDR1 reads SGDLS; CDR2 reads YYNGEE. There are 15 residues in the CDR3. V was pared by 4 bases and J by 2 bases, with 16 bases between. This chain's CDR3 is CASSPTPRGTYEQYF. The CDR3 coding sequence is TGTGCCAGCAGCCCAACCCCCCGCGGGACCTACGAGCAGTACTTC. Together with reference TRBV9 and TRBJ2-7, the CDR3 gives the full variable domain: DSGVTQTPKHLITATGQRVTLRCSPRSGDLSVYWYQQSLDQGLQFLIQYYNGEERAKGNILERFSAQQFPDLHSELNLSSLELGDSALYFCASSPTPRGTYEQYFGPGTRLTVT.

This clonotype came up once. This chain joins TRBV28 and TRBJ2-7; D perhaps matches TRBD2 (6 bases). In germline, CDR1 is MDHEN, CDR2 SYDVKM. This CDR3 has 16 amino acids. V lost 1 base, J lost 7 bases, and 20 bases lay in between. This chain's CDR3 is CASSLFGRDLRTEQYF. The CDR3 DNA follows: TGTGCCAGCAGTTTATTTGGGCGGGACCTCCGTACGGAGCAGTACTTC. Full variable domain (rest looked up from reference TRBV28 and TRBJ2-7): DVKVTQSSRYLVKRTGEKVFLECVQDMDHENMFWYRQDPGLGLRLIYFSYDVKMKEKGDIPEGYSVSREKKERFSLILESASTNQTSMYLCASSLFGRDLRTEQYFGPGTRLTVT.

This clonotype was detected ten times or more. The chain uses TRBV20-1 and TRBJ2-1; D not resolved. V was pared by 5 bases and J by 6 bases, with 11 bases between. The CDR3 sequence is 12 residues long. Germline CDR1 reads DFQATT; CDR2 reads SNEGSKA (reference sequence). CDR3 residues: CSAPAWGNEQFF. The CDR3 DNA sequence: TGCAGTGCTCCCGCGTGGGGCAATGAGCAGTTCTTC.